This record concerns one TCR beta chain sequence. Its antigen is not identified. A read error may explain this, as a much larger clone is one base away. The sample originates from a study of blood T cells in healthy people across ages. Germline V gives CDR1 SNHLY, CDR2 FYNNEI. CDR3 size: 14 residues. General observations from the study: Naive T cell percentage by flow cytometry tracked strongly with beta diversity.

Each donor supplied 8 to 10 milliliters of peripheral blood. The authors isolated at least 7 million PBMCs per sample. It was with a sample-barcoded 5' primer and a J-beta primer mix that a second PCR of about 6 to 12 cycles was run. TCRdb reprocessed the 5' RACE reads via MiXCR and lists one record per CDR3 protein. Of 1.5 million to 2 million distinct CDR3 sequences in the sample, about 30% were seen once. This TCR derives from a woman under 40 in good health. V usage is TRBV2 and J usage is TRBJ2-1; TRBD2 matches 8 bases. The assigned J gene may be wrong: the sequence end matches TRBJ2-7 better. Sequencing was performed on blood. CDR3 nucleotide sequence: TGTGCCAGCAGTGCTCTAGCGGGCTACAATGAGCAGTACTTC. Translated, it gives CASSALAGYNEQYF.